Below, 5 T cell receptor beta chains from the same sample are listed, as sequenced in a study of T cell repertoires in cytomegalovirus infection. TCRdb analysed the reads with MiXCR anew, one entry per CDR3 protein. Counted here are approximately 600,000 distinct CDR3 sequences, around two fifths occurring once; the ten biggest clones make up around 48%. These receptors lack a known antigen. The material was cultured PBMCs, obtained from culture after CMV antigen stimulation. These receptors were taken from a human donor in good health (CMV status not recorded). Some clones in this sample may be carry-over from other donors' samples.

This clonotype was counted ten times or more. J is TRBJ2-5 and V is TRBV7-2; D is ambiguous. Trimming removed 3 bases from V and 6 bases from J, with 11 bases in between. CDR1 is SGHTA, CDR2 FQGNSA, per germline. The CDR3 is 13 amino acids. CDR3 protein: CASSFEVSQTQYF. CDR3 coding DNA: TGTGCCAGCAGCTTCGAAGTATCACAGACCCAGTACTTC.

A few counts support this clonotype. V usage is TRBV7-2 and J usage is TRBJ1-5; 11 nucleotides line up with TRBD1. Germline V CDR1 and CDR2: SGHTA, FQGNSA. This CDR3 contains 15 residues. Losses at the gene ends were 5 bases for V and 7 bases for J; bases not matched to a gene: 7. The CDR3 protein is CASSPGQGDHQPQHF. The DNA for the CDR3 is TGTGCCAGCAGCCCGGGACAGGGGGACCACCAGCCCCAGCATTTT.

The rearrangement joins TRBV19 to TRBJ1-5; D may be TRBD1 (5 bases). CDR1 and CDR2 from the germline V gene are LNHDA and SQIVND (reference sequence). The CDR3 has 15 amino acids. V lost 2 bases and J 5 bases, leaving 13 bases between the germline ends. CDR3 residues: CASSIRATDHQPQHF. CDR3 nucleotide sequence: TGTGCCAGTAGTATAAGAGCGACAGATCATCAGCCCCAGCATTTT. Full variable domain (remainder filled in from reference TRBV19 and TRBJ1-5): DGGITQSPKYLFRKEGQNVTLSCEQNLNHDAMYWYRQDPGQGLRLIYYSQIVNDFQKGDIAEGYSVSREKKESFPLTVTSAQKNPTAFYLCASSIRATDHQPQHFGDGTRLSIL.

The rearrangement links TRBV29-1 to TRBJ1-2, with TRBD1 as a possible D gene (6 bases). Trimming left V 0 bases short and J 3 bases short, with 8 bases between. The germline V gene has CDR1 SQVTM and CDR2 ANQGSEA. This CDR3 is built from 13 residues. The DNA of the CDR3 is TGCAGCGTTGAAGAGGACAGATACTATGGCTACACCTTC. Residues: CSVEEDRYYGYTF.

A note on this clonotype: One junction end does not reproduce the germline sequence, and a read error may be involved. The V call is TRBV4-1, the J call TRBJ2-1, with 8 bases matching TRBD1. The CDR3 runs to 16 residues. Germline V lookup: CDR1 MGHRA, CDR2 YSYEKL. The CDR3 loop reads CASSQDPGQGANEQFF. DNA for the CDR3: TGTGCCAGCAGCCAAGATCCCGGGCAGGGGGCAAATGAGCAGTTCTTC.